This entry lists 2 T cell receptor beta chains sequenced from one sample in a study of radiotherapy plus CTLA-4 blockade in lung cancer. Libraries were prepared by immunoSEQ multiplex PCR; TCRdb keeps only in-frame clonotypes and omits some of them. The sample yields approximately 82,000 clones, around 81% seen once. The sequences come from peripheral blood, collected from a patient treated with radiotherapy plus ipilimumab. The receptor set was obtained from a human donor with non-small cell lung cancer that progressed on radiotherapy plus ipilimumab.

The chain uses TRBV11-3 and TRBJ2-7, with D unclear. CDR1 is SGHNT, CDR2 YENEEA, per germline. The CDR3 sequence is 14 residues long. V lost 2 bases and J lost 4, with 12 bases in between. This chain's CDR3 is CASSLNSVGYEQYF. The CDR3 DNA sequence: TGTGCCAGCAGCTTAAATTCGGTGGGGTACGAGCAGTACTTC.

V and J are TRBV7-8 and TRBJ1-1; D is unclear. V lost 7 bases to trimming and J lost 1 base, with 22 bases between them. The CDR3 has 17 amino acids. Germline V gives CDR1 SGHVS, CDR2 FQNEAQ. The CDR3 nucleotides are TGTGCCAGCAACTCCCCTCGTACGGACGGCAAGAACACTGAAGCTTTCTTT. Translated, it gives CASNSPRTDGKNTEAFF.